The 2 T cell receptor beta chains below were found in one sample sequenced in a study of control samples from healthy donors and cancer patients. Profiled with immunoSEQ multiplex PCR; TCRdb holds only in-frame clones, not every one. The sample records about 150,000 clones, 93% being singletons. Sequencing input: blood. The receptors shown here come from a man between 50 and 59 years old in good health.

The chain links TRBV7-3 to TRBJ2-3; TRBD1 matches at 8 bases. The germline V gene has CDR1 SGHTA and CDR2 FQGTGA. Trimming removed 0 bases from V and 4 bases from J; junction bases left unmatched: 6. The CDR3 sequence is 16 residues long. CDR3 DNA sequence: TGTGCCAGCAGCTTAACGAGACAGGGGAGCGCAGATACGCAGTATTTT. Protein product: CASSLTRQGSADTQYF.

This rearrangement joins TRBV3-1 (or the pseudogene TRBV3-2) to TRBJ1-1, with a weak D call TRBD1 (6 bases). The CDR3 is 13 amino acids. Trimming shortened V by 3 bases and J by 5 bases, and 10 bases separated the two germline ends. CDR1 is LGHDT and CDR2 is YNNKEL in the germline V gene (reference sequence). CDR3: CASSQGHQTEAFF. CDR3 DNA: TGTGCCAGCAGCCAGGGACATCAGACTGAAGCTTTCTTT.